The source of this T cell receptor (beta chain) is a study of blood T cell repertoires in COVID-19. On the study more broadly: Sources were T cells, B-cell-depleted T cells, or PBMCs; the material itself was cDNA or gDNA.

The germline V gene encodes CDR1 MNHEY and CDR2 SVGAGI. The CDR3 is 12 residues long. V shed 2 bases and J shed 7 bases, with 8 bases lying between them. TCRdb's table, derived via immunoSEQ multiplex PCR, lists solely in-frame clones and lacks some. The repertoire has about 530,000 clones, about 89% of them found once; the top ten carry around 7.8%. Recruited during active infection, patients (from Seattle) were subsequently followed longitudinally. The rearrangement links TRBV6-5 to TRBJ1-1, with D unclear. The receptor comes from a woman aged 45-65 years with COVID-19, enrolled during active disease. Sequencing was performed on peripheral blood. CDR3 region: CASSYRGFEAFF. DNA of the CDR3: TGTGCCAGCAGTTACCGAGGGTTTGAAGCTTTCTTT.